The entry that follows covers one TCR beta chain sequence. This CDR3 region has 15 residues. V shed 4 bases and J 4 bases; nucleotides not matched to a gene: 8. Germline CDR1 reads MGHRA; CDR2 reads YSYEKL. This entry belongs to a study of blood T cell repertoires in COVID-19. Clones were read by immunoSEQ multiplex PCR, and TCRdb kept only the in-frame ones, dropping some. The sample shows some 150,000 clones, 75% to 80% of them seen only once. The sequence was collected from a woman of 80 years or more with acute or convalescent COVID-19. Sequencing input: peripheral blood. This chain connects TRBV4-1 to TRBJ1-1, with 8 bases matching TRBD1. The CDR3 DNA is TGCGCCAGCAGCCGGGACGACAGGGGAGGCACTGAAGCTTTCTTT. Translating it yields CASSRDDRGGTEAFF.